Reported below is one T cell receptor beta chain. What it binds is not known. The data stem from a study of cytomegalovirus exposure and HLA in healthy donors. General study findings and limits: Fewer N-insertions (relative to the approximately 700-donor mean) were reportedly seen in an Asian-associated ancestry cluster in a later analysis. Sequencing artifact likely explains a cluster of highly shared sequence variants.

The V end lost 5 bases, the J end lost 4 bases, and 12 bases lay between the germline ends. The CDR3 is 13 amino acids. Germline V gives CDR1 SGHAT, CDR2 FQNNGV. It was with 60 Vbeta and 13 Jbeta primers that the PCR ran. Sequencing used immunoSEQ multiplex PCR; TCRdb keeps in-frame clones, though not all of them. The sample includes about 110,000 clones, around three quarters of them seen just once. The receptor was isolated from a woman aged 18-29 years in good health and CMV-seropositive. The J gene is TRBJ2-7, the V gene TRBV11-2, with D possibly being TRBD1 (6 bases). The material sequenced was PBMCs. CDR3: CASSQGSGYEQYF. The DNA of the CDR3 is TGTGCCAGCAGCCAGGGGAGTGGTTACGAGCAGTACTTC.